This T cell receptor (beta chain) originates from a study of blood T cells in healthy people across ages. Looking at the study overall: Through template switching, about one barcoded beta molecule was captured per two T cells, as measured in model experiments.

This clonotype came up a few times. Its antigen is currently unknown. CDR1 and CDR2 (germline): SGHRS, YFSETQ. Trimming cost V 0 bases and J 8 bases; bases outside gene matches: 4. The CDR3 length is 15 residues. Findings and limits, study-wide: Donors of long life had a larger count of naive CD4+ cells and greater diversity than aged donors.

Next came a second PCR, run for about 6 to 12 cycles, which used a sample-barcoded 5' primer along with a J-beta primer mix. Each cDNA molecule, via a template-switch adaptor with 12 random nucleotides, was tagged. TCRdb reprocessed the 5' RACE reads via MiXCR and lists one record per CDR3 protein. In the table there are around 1.7 million distinct CDR3 sequences, over 25% of which are singletons. Input material: blood. The clonotype was recovered from a woman in her twenties or thirties in good health. The V gene is TRBV5-1, the J gene TRBJ2-1; 11 bases match TRBD2. CDR3 sequence (DNA): TGCGCCAGCAGCTTGGCTAGCGGGGGGCTTGATGAGCAGTTCTTC. This codes for CASSLASGGLDEQFF.